This paragraph reports one T cell receptor (beta chain). Its antigen is undetermined. Repertoires were generated with immunoSEQ multiplex PCR, while TCRdb's copy carries only in-frame clones and drops some. The data hold more than 150,000 clones, with 84% observed a single time. The data originate from a study of cytomegalovirus exposure and HLA in healthy donors. Overall study context: The use of the same platform for the 120 or so validation repertoires and the 650 to 850 first-cohort repertoires was reported by a later analysis. Study outcomes and limitations: Overall, approximately 180 TCR beta chains were annotated as cytomegalovirus-associated. Most TCRs appeared rarely, but some public TCRs recurred in many donors.

Sequencing was done on a sample of PBMCs. The clonotype comes from a young woman in good health and CMV-seropositive.

CDR3 in amino acids: CASSFDRVSGNTIYF. CDR3 DNA: TGTGCCAGCAGCTTTGATCGCGTTTCTGGAAACACCATATATTTT. V gene TRBV7-9 combines with J gene TRBJ1-3, with D unresolved. The CDR3 sequence is 15 residues long. Looked up from germline, CDR1 is SEHNR and CDR2 is FQNEAQ (reference sequence). Trimming pared 3 bases from V and 1 base from J, leaving 10 bases between.